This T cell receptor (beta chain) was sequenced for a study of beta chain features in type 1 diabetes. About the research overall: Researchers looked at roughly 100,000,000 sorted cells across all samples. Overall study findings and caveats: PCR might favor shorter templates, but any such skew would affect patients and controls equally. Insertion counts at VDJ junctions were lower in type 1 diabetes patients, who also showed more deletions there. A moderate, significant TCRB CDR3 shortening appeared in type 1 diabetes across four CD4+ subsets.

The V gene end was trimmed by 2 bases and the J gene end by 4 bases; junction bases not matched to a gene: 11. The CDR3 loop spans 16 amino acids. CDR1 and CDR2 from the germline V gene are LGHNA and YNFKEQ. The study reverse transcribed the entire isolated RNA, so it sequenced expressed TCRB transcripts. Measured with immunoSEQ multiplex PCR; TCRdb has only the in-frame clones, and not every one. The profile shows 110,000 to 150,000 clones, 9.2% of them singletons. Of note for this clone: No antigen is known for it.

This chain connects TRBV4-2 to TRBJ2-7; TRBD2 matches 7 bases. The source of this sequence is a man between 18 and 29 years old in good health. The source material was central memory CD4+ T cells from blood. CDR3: CASSQTIRDYLYEQYF. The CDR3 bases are TGTGCCAGCAGCCAAACCATCCGGGACTACCTTTACGAGCAGTACTTC.